Each of the 27 T cell receptor beta chains below was sequenced from the same sample in a study of T cell changes during pregnancy in multiple sclerosis. Generated by immunoSEQ multiplex PCR, the TCRdb table keeps only in-frame clones and is missing some. The table has 30,000 to 45,000 clones, approximately 92% seen once. Sequenced input: PBMCs (not recorded whether the cells were cultured). Receptor source: a female donor with multiple sclerosis, enrolled in a pregnancy study.

The rearrangement links TRBV27 to TRBJ2-7; 12 nucleotides line up with TRBD2. This CDR3 has 14 amino acids. The germline V gene encodes CDR1 MNHEY and CDR2 SMNVEV (reference sequence). Trimming cost V 6 bases and J 7 bases; bases outside gene matches: 7. CDR3 residues: CASSALAGGGEQYF. The CDR3 nucleotides are TGTGCCAGCAGCGCACTAGCGGGAGGTGGGGAGCAGTACTTC.

V is TRBV10-2 and J is TRBJ2-1, with a possible D match to TRBD2 (6 bases). Germline V lookup: CDR1 WSHSY, CDR2 SAAADI. Deletions cut 4 bases from V and 1 base from J, with 17 bases between. The CDR3 consists of 17 residues. Written as DNA, the CDR3 is TGCGCCAGCAGTGGTCCGAACCTAGCGTTTTCCTACAATGAGCAGTTCTTC. Its translation is CASSGPNLAFSYNEQFF.

The chain combines TRBV7-9 with TRBJ2-7; 7 bases are shared with TRBD2. Germline CDR1 is SEHNR and CDR2 is FQNEAQ (reference sequence). V gave up 1 base and J gave up 5 bases; unmatched junction bases: 8. This CDR3 spans 15 amino acids. The CDR3 protein is CASSLGKGAGHEQYF. CDR3 DNA: TGTGCCAGCAGCTTAGGAAAAGGAGCGGGGCACGAGCAGTACTTC.

The chain recombines TRBV6-5 with TRBJ1-1, with D uncertain. Germline CDR1 MNHEY, CDR2 SVGAGI. The CDR3 totals 14 residues. V was trimmed by 6 bases and J by 1 base, leaving 12 bases between them. In DNA, the CDR3 is TGTGCCAGCAGCTACAGCGCCGAGAACACTGAAGCTTTCTTT. Its translation is CASSYSAENTEAFF.

V is TRBV29-1 and J is TRBJ1-2; TRBD1 agrees at 9 bases. Per germline, CDR1 SQVTM and CDR2 ANQGSEA. CDR3 size: 13 residues. Trimming removed 5 bases from V and 5 bases from J; junction bases left unmatched: 6. CDR3 sequence: CSVRDRALYGYTF. The CDR3 DNA sequence: TGCAGCGTTCGGGACAGGGCCCTATATGGCTACACCTTC.

The rearrangement uses TRBV19 and TRBJ2-7, with D tentatively TRBD1 or TRBD2 (5 bases each). Looked up from germline, CDR1 is LNHDA and CDR2 is SQIVND (reference sequence). The CDR3 contains 16 residues. The germline V and J ends were trimmed by 3 bases and 3 bases, with 18 bases remaining between them. CDR3 bases: TGTGCCAGTAGTATTCGGCCCCGGGACCCAGACTACGAGCAGTACTTC. Its translation: CASSIRPRDPDYEQYF.

The chain uses TRBV6-6 and TRBJ1-5, with 9 bases that match TRBD1. The ends lost 0 bases at V and 4 bases at J; junction bases unmatched: 4. Germline V gives CDR1 MNHNY, CDR2 SVGAGI (reference sequence). This CDR3 has 16 residues. DNA of the CDR3: TGTGCCAGCAGTTACTCCTCGGGACAGGGAAATCAGCCCCAGCATTTT. The encoded protein is CASSYSSGQGNQPQHF.

This clone was seen only once. The J gene is TRBJ2-7, the V gene TRBV28, with 12 bases aligning to TRBD1. The CDR3 is made up of 14 amino acids. J lost 7 bases, V lost 5 bases, and 6 bases had no gene match. In germline, CDR1 is MDHEN, CDR2 SYDVKM. The CDR3 DNA reads TGTGCCAGCAGTCCGGGACAGGGGGCGGATGAGCAGTACTTC. As protein: CASSPGQGADEQYF.

J is TRBJ1-2 and V is TRBV28; D not certain. The V gene lost 5 bases and the J gene lost 0 bases, with 4 bases spanning the gap. Germline CDR1 and CDR2: MDHEN and SYDVKM. The CDR3 length is 12 residues. The CDR3 here is CASSPANYGYTF. The CDR3 nucleotides read TGTGCCAGCAGTCCGGCTAACTATGGCTACACCTTC.

This chain joins TRBV13 and TRBJ2-3, with 8 bases fitting TRBD1. Germline CDR1 is PRHDT and CDR2 is FYEKMQ (reference sequence). V shed 5 bases, J shed 3 bases, and the junction held 7 bases outside the gene matches. There are 15 residues in the CDR3. CDR3 bases: TGTGCCAGCAGCACAAGGACAGGGCGAACAGATACGCAGTATTTT. Its protein product is CASSTRTGRTDTQYF. The whole variable domain, remainder taken from reference TRBV13 and TRBJ2-3, is AAGVIQSPRHLIKEKRETATLKCYPIPRHDTVYWYQQGPGQDPQFLISFYEKMQSDKGSIPDRFSAQQFSDYHSELNMSSLELGDSALYFCASSTRTGRTDTQYFGPGTRLTVL.

The chain employs TRBV4-1 and TRBJ2-1, with 9 bases aligning to TRBD1. In germline, CDR1 is MGHRA, CDR2 YSYEKL. With V trimmed by 0 bases and J by 7 bases, 10 bases remained unmatched. This CDR3 has 17 residues. The CDR3 sequence: CASSQEPGTGYRNEQFF. Written as DNA, the CDR3 is TGCGCCAGCAGCCAAGAACCCGGGACAGGGTACAGGAATGAGCAGTTCTTC.

This CDR3 reads CASSNGQASTEAFF. The CDR3 DNA is TGTGCCAGTAGTAACGGACAGGCTTCTACTGAAGCTTTCTTT. The chain combines TRBV19 with TRBJ1-1, with 7 nucleotides matching TRBD1. CDR1 and CDR2 from the germline V gene are LNHDA and SQIVND (reference sequence). The CDR3 spans 14 residues. The J segment lost 5 bases and the V segment lost 4 bases, leaving 7 bases of the junction unmatched.

This clone was found once. V is TRBV29-1 and J is TRBJ2-5; perhaps TRBD1 as D (6 bases). Trimming left V 6 bases short and J 1 base short, with 15 bases between. Germline CDR1 and CDR2: SQVTM and ANQGSEA. This CDR3 is 14 amino acids long. The CDR3 loop is CSVDLQGLQETQYF. The CDR3 DNA is TGCAGCGTCGACCTCCAGGGGCTCCAAGAGACCCAGTACTTC. Looking up the rest from reference TRBV29-1 and TRBJ2-5 gives the full variable domain: SAVISQKPSRDICQRGTSLTIQCQVDSQVTMMFWYRQQPGQSLTLIATANQGSEATYESGFVIDKFPISRPNLTFSTLTVSNMSPEDSSIYLCSVDLQGLQETQYFGPGTRLLVL.

V gene TRBV6-4 combines with J gene TRBJ2-3; 7 nucleotides match TRBD2. Germline V gene sequence: CDR1 MRHNA, CDR2 SNTAGT. Trimming at V came to 0 bases and at J to 1 base, leaving 4 bases not matched to a gene. This CDR3 region has 16 residues. The CDR3 here is CASSDSSSGGTDTQYF. The CDR3 DNA sequence: TGTGCCAGCAGTGACTCGTCCAGCGGGGGCACAGATACGCAGTATTTT.

The chain employs TRBV11-2 and TRBJ2-2; D is unclear. Germline CDR1 is SGHAT and CDR2 is FQNNGV. This CDR3 has 12 residues. The V and J ends lost 5 bases and 1 base respectively, with 2 bases between them. The CDR3 reads CASSRNTGELFF. The CDR3 DNA follows: TGTGCCAGCAGCCGGAACACCGGGGAGCTGTTTTTT.

This clone occurred a few times. This sequence joins TRBV7-2 and TRBJ1-2; D remains ambiguous. V was cut by 2 bases and J by 4 bases, with 11 bases left in between. There are 14 residues in the CDR3. Germline V gene data show CDR1 as SGHTA and CDR2 as FQGNSA. DNA for the CDR3: TGTGCCAGCAGCTTAATTGGTCCAACCTATGGCTACACCTTC. Protein product: CASSLIGPTYGYTF. Combining the CDR3 with reference TRBV7-2 and TRBJ1-2 gives the whole variable domain GAGVSQSPSNKVTEKGKDVELRCDPISGHTALYWYRQSLGQGLEFLIYFQGNSAPDKSGLPSDRFSAERTGGSVSTLTIQRTQQEDSAVYLCASSLIGPTYGYTFGSGTRLTVV.

This chain connects TRBV10-3 to TRBJ2-5; 9 bases are shared with TRBD1. The ends lost 7 bases at V and 7 bases at J; junction bases unmatched: 13. Germline V lookup: CDR1 ENHRY, CDR2 SYGVKD. The CDR3 length is 15 residues. This chain's CDR3 is CAITEGQGSYGTQYF. In DNA, the CDR3 is TGTGCCATCACCGAGGGACAGGGAAGCTACGGGACCCAGTACTTC.

The chain is built from TRBV5-1 and TRBJ1-3, with 8 bases lining up with TRBD1. Per the germline V gene, CDR1 is SGHRS and CDR2 is YFSETQ. V lost 0 bases, J lost 0 bases, and 8 bases stayed unmatched. CDR3 length: 18 amino acids. The chain's CDR3 is CASSLAAGGTISGNTIYF. Written as DNA, the CDR3 is TGCGCCAGCAGCTTGGCCGCAGGGGGCACTATCTCTGGAAACACCATATATTTT.

This chain joins TRBV7-2 and TRBJ2-5; D might be TRBD2 (5 bases). Trimming stripped 5 bases from V and 2 bases from J, with 12 bases between. Germline CDR1 is SGHTA and CDR2 is FQGNSA. CDR3 length equals 14 residues. The CDR3 loop is CASSVSEAQETQYF. In DNA, the CDR3 is TGTGCCAGCAGCGTGTCGGAGGCTCAAGAGACCCAGTACTTC.

The J gene is TRBJ2-3, the V gene TRBV28, with 10 nucleotides matching TRBD1. CDR1 is MDHEN, CDR2 SYDVKM, per germline. Trimming at V came to 5 bases and at J to 5 bases, leaving 1 base not matched to a gene. This CDR3 comprises 13 residues. In nucleotides, the CDR3 is TGTGCCAGCAGTAGGGACAGGGGAGATACGCAGTATTTT. It translates to CASSRDRGDTQYF.

The gene calls are TRBV21-1 and TRBJ1-2. TRBV21-1 is assigned pseudogene status. The CDR3 length is 13 residues. The CDR3 DNA follows: TGTGCCAGCATTGTGGAGGGTCATTACGGCTACACCTTC. This encodes CASIVEGHYGYTF.

This rearrangement joins TRBV5-1 to TRBJ2-1, with D perhaps matching TRBD2 (7 bases). Trimming cost V 4 bases and J 9 bases, with 17 bases left between them. This CDR3 is built from 14 residues. The germline gives CDR1 SGHRS, CDR2 YFSETQ. CDR3 loop: CASSVGGRVAEQFF. CDR3 bases: TGCGCCAGCAGCGTAGGGGGGAGGGTCGCTGAGCAGTTCTTC.

CDR3 loop: CASSLGQSSGNTIYF. CDR3 DNA: TGTGCCAGCAGCTTAGGGCAGAGCTCTGGAAACACCATATATTTT. This chain joins TRBV13 and TRBJ1-3; D remains ambiguous. Trimming removed 0 bases from V and 0 bases from J, with 6 bases in between. The CDR3 extends over 15 amino acids. Germline CDR1 is PRHDT and CDR2 is FYEKMQ (reference sequence).

This chain connects TRBV9 to TRBJ1-2; perhaps TRBD1 as D (6 bases). The V gene lost 1 base and the J gene lost 2 bases, with 12 bases spanning the gap. The CDR3 loop spans 15 amino acids. The germline CDR1 and CDR2 sequences are SGDLS and YYNGEE. CDR3: CASSVTTGTNYGYTF. The DNA of the CDR3 is TGTGCCAGCAGCGTAACGACCGGGACAAACTATGGCTACACCTTC.

The rearrangement joins TRBV7-9 to TRBJ1-1, with TRBD1 matching over 8 bases. This CDR3 has 14 residues. CDR1 is SEHNR and CDR2 is FQNEAQ in the germline V gene (reference sequence). With V trimmed by 5 bases and J by 6 bases, 8 bases remained unmatched. The CDR3 sequence is CASSPAGGIPEAFF. DNA of the CDR3: TGTGCCAGCAGCCCCGCAGGGGGCATCCCTGAAGCTTTCTTT.

The chain employs TRBV4-2 and TRBJ1-1; 11 bases are shared with TRBD1. This CDR3 has 17 amino acids. The trim removed 0 bases at V and 4 bases at J, leaving 7 bases unmatched. Germline V CDR1 and CDR2: LGHNA, YNFKEQ. DNA for the CDR3: TGTGCCAGCAGCCAAGAGCTACCGGGACAGGGGGGCACTGAAGCTTTCTTT. Residues: CASSQELPGQGGTEAFF.

The genes are TRBV7-7 and TRBJ2-5, with D perhaps TRBD1 or TRBD2 (6 bases each). This CDR3 is 14 amino acids long. V was cut by 2 bases and J by 3 bases, with 10 bases left in between. Germline V CDR1 and CDR2: SSHAT, FNYEAQ (reference sequence). The CDR3 protein is CASSLTRGEETQYF. In DNA, the CDR3 is TGTGCCAGCAGCTTAACTAGGGGGGAAGAGACCCAGTACTTC.